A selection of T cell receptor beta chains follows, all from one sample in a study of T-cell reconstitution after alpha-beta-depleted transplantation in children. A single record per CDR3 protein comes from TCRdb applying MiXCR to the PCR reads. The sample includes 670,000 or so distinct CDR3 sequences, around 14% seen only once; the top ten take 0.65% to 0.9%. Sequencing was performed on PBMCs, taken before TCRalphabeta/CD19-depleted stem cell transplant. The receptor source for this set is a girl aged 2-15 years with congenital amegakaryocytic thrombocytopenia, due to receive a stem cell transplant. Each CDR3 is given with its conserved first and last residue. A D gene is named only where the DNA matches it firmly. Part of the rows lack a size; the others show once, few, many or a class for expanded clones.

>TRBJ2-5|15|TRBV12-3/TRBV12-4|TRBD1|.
CASSTKGGTKETQYF
TGTGCCAGCAGTACAAAAGGGGGCACCAAAGAGACCCAGTACTTC
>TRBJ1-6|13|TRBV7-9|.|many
CASSFLDSAPLHF
TGTGCCAGCAGCTTCCTAGACAGCGCACCCCTCCACTTT
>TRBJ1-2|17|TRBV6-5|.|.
CASSYGLSPDGNYGYTF
TGTGCCAGCAGTTACGGGCTATCACCGGATGGTAACTATGGCTACACCTTC
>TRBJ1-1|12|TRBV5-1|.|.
CASSLEPEEAFF
TGCGCCAGCAGCTTGGAGCCAGAAGAAGCTTTCTTT
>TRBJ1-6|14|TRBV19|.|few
CASSPTGGISPLHF
TGTGCCAGTTCCCCCACTGGCGGGATTTCACCCCTCCACTTT
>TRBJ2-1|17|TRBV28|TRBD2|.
CASSLPAGVPLDNEQFF
TGTGCCAGCAGTTTACCAGCGGGAGTCCCTCTCGACAATGAGCAGTTCTTC
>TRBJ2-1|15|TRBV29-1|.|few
CSVVLDGLGEVEQFF
TGCAGCGTTGTACTCGACGGGTTGGGGGAAGTCGAGCAGTTCTTC
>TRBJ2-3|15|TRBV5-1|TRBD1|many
CASGDRGLGTDTQYF
TGCGCCAGCGGCGACAGGGGGCTAGGCACAGATACGCAGTATTTT
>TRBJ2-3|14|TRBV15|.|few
CATSRDYVTDTQYF
TGTGCCACCAGCAGAGATTACGTCACAGATACGCAGTATTTT
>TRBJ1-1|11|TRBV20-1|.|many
CSVPGNTEAFF
TGCAGTGTCCCTGGGAACACTGAAGCTTTCTTT
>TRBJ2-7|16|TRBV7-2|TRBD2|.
CASSLGLREGRYEQYF
TGTGCCAGCAGCTTAGGTCTACGGGAGGGCCGGTACGAGCAGTACTTC
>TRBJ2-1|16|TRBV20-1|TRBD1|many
CSARDGQGEWYNEQFF
TGCAGTGCTAGAGATGGACAGGGGGAGTGGTACAATGAGCAGTTCTTC
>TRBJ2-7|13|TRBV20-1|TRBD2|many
CSAETSGTYEQYF
TGCAGTGCCGAGACTAGCGGCACCTACGAGCAGTACTTC
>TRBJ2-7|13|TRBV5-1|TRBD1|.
CASSQLQGYEQYF
TGCGCCAGCAGCCAGTTACAGGGGTACGAGCAGTACTTC
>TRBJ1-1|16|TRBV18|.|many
CASSPPGSSMNTEAFF
TGTGCCAGCTCACCACCTGGGAGTTCTATGAACACTGAAGCTTTCTTT
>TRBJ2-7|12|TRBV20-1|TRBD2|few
CSGREGPNEQYF
TGCAGTGGGCGGGAGGGCCCTAACGAGCAGTACTTC
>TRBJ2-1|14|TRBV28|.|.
CASRFEVRYNEQSF
TGTGCCAGCAGATTCGAAGTCAGATACAATGAGCAGTCCTTC
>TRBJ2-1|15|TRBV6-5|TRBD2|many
CASSSRLAGYNEQFF
TGTGCCAGCAGTTCCCGACTAGCGGGTTACAATGAGCAGTTCTTC